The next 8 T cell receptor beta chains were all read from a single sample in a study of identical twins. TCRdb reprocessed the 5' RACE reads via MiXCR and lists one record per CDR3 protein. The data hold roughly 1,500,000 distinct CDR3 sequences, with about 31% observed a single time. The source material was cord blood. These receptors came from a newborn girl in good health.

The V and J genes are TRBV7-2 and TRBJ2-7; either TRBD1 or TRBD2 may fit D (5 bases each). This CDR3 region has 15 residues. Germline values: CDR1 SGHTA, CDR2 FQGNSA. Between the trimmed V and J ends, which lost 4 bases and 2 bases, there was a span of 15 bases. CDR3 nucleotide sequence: TGTGCCAGCAGCTGGGACCGAAACGGGCCCTACGAGCAGTACTTC. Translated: CASSWDRNGPYEQYF.

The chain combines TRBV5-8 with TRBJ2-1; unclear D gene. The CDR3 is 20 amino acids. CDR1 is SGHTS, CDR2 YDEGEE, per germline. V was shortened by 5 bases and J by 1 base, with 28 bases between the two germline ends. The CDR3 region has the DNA TGTGCCAGCAGACATGACTCTATGAGAGGCGTGACCAGTTCCTACAATGAGCAGTTCTTC. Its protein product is CASRHDSMRGVTSSYNEQFF.

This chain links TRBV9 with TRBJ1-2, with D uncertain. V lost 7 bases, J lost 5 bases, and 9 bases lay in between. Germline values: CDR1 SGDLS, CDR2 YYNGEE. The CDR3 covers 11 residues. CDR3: CASGPGYGYTF. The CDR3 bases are TGTGCCAGCGGGCCCGGATATGGCTACACCTTC. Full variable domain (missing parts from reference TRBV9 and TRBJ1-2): DSGVTQTPKHLITATGQRVTLRCSPRSGDLSVYWYQQSLDQGLQFLIQYYNGEERAKGNILERFSAQQFPDLHSELNLSSLELGDSALYFCASGPGYGYTFGSGTRLTVV.

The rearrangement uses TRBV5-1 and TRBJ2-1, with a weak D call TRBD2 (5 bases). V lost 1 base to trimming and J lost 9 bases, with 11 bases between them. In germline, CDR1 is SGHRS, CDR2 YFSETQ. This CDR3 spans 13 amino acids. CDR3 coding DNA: TGCGCCAGCAGCTTGCACGGGGTTGGTGAGCAGTTCTTC. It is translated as CASSLHGVGEQFF. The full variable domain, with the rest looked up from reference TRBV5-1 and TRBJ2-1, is KAGVTQTPRYLIKTRGQQVTLSCSPISGHRSVSWYQQTPGQGLQFLFEYFSETQRNKGNFPGRFSGRQFSNSRSEMNVSTLELGDSALYLCASSLHGVGEQFFGPGTRLTVL.

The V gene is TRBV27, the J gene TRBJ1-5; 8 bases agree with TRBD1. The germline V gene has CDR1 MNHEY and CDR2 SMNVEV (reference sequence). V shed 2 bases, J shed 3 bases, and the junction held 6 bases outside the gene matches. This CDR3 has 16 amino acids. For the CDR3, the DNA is TGTGCCAGCAGTTTACAGGGGGCCTTGGTCAATCAGCCCCAGCATTTT. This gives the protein CASSLQGALVNQPQHF.

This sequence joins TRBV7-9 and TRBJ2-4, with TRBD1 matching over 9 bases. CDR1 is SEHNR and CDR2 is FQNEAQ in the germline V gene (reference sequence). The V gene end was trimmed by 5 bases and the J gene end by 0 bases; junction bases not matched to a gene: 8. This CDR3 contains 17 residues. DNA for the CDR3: TGTGCCAGCAGCGCCCGTACAGGGGGCGAAGCCAAAAACATTCAGTACTTC. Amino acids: CASSARTGGEAKNIQYF.

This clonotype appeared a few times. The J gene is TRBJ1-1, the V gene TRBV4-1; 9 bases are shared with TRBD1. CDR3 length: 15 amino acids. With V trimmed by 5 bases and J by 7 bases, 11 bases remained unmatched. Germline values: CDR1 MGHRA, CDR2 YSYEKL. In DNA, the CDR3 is TGCGCCAGCAGCGCGCAACAGGGGGCGGACCGTGAAGCTTTCTTT. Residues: CASSAQQGADREAFF.

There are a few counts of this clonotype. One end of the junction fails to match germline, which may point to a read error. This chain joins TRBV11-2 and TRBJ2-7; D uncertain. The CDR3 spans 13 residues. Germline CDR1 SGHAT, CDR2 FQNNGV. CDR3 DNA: TGTTCCAGCAGCTCCCTTTACTCCTACGAGCAGTACTTC. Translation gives CSSSSLYSYEQYF.